Below are 3 T cell receptor beta chains sequenced from a single sample in a study of T-cell reconstitution after alpha-beta-depleted transplantation in children. Library preparation (for TCRbeta) was performed with unique molecular identifiers. MiXCR, applied by TCRdb to the PCR reads, yields one record per CDR3 protein. The repertoire holds 250,000 to 300,000 distinct CDR3 sequences, with around 10% as singletons. Sequenced material: peripheral blood, taken 180 days after TCRalphabeta/CD19-depleted stem cell transplant. The source is a male patient under 10 years old who had a stem cell transplant for chronic granulomatous disease, so the T cells may come from the graft donor.

This clonotype has at least ten counts. The chain recombines TRBV20-1 with TRBJ2-5; weak D call: TRBD1 (6 bases). V gave up 3 bases and J gave up 0 bases, with 11 bases separating them. Per germline, CDR1 DFQATT and CDR2 SNEGSKA (reference sequence). The CDR3 covers 14 residues. The CDR3: CSASADRHQETQYF. CDR3 sequence (DNA): TGCAGTGCTAGCGCGGACAGACACCAAGAGACCCAGTACTTC.

This clonotype was counted many times. The chain couples TRBV9 to TRBJ1-5; D may be TRBD1 (6 bases). The CDR3 consists of 14 residues. Germline V gives CDR1 SGDLS, CDR2 YYNGEE. Trimming shortened V by 4 bases and J by 7 bases, and 15 bases separated the two germline ends. Here the CDR3 DNA reads TGTGCCAGCAGCCCCTCAGTGGGGGCGCAGCCCCAGCATTTT. Translation gives CASSPSVGAQPQHF.

V gene TRBV14 combines with J gene TRBJ2-1, with TRBD1 matching 8 bases. The germline V gene encodes CDR1 SGHDN and CDR2 FVKESK. The trim removed 5 bases at V and 1 base at J, leaving 4 bases unmatched. The CDR3 contains 15 residues. The CDR3: CASSNQGASYNEQFF. As DNA, the CDR3 is TGTGCCAGCAGCAACCAGGGGGCTTCCTACAATGAGCAGTTCTTC.